This T cell receptor (beta chain) derives from a study of blood T cell repertoires in COVID-19. TCRdb keeps only in-frame clones here, not all; method: immunoSEQ multiplex PCR. Of 80,000 to 95,000 clones in the sample, about 85% were seen once. CDR1 and CDR2 (germline): MNHEY, SVGAGI. The CDR3 contains 13 residues. With 6 bases removed from V and 1 base from J, the gap between germline ends came to 10 bases. This sequence joins TRBV6-5 and TRBJ2-7; D perhaps matches TRBD1 (5 bases). The sample was peripheral blood. This receptor was identified in a woman between 50 and 59 years old with active or convalescent COVID-19. The CDR3 loop is CASRRQTSYEQYF. CDR3 in DNA: TGTGCCAGCAGGAGACAGACATCCTACGAGCAGTACTTC.